This T cell receptor beta chain was documented in a study of blood T cell repertoires in COVID-19. Study in general: Samples of COVID-19 (acute and convalescent) were obtained from the United States, Italy and Spain. Sources were T cells, B-cell-depleted T cells, or PBMCs; the material itself was cDNA or gDNA.

V lost 3 bases to trimming and J lost 2 bases; unmatched junction nucleotides: 3. The CDR3 has 14 amino acids. The germline CDR1 and CDR2 sequences are SGHDT and YYEEEE. In the study's own analysis: Estimates of nucleated cell counts were drawn from the amplification of reference gene primers. The method was immunoSEQ multiplex PCR; TCRdb's version includes in-frame clones alone and lacks a portion of them. V and J calls and clone size are given by that table; D and trimming were obtained from the DNA. The sample lists a few hundred thousand clones, around 90% occurring once. Input material: peripheral blood. The rearrangement links TRBV5-6 to TRBJ2-5; 8 positions match TRBD1. The origin of this receptor is a man younger than 30 with active or convalescent COVID-19. The CDR3 region has the DNA TGTGCCAGCAGCTCCTACAGGGGGCAAGAGACCCAGTACTTC. Encoded protein: CASSSYRGQETQYF. The entire variable domain, with the rest obtained from reference TRBV5-6 and TRBJ2-5, is as follows: DAGVTQSPTHLIKTRGQQVTLRCSPKSGHDTVSWYQQALGQGPQFIFQYYEEEERQRGNFPDRFSGHQFPNYSSELNVNALLLGDSALYLCASSSYRGQETQYFGPGTRLLVL.